Below, one T cell receptor beta chain is given with its context. This clone's antigen is unknown. Base quality data are lacking; no much larger clone is found one base away. The data stem from a study of T cells in localized non-small cell lung cancer (dated by TCRdb to 2019 to 2021). Regarding the study in general: The study examined T cell repertoires in a few hundred patients with early-stage NSCLC and compared tumors with uninvolved tumor-adjacent lungs. All 240 or so NSCLC patients in the cohort were treatment-naive and had localized lung tumors that were resected. A mean age of about 66 years was recorded for the NSCLC patients, of whom more than 120 were male and over 100 were female. Findings and caveats that apply to the study as a whole: Of the top 100 tumor clones, a median of roughly 57 were detected in paired uninvolved adjacent lung; under 35 were also among that lung's top 100. Uninvolved tumor-adjacent lung showed the highest T cell clonality, higher than tumor, which suggests more focused antigenic responses in the uninvolved tumor-adjacent lung. Because the study design was exploratory, TCR variables were selected using unadjusted p-values without false-discovery rate correction. Multi-region tumor sequencing was not performed, so intratumor heterogeneity could not be excluded. Longer overall survival was associated with higher blood T cell density, whereas shorter survival was associated with higher adjacent-lung clonality.

TCR beta CDR3 regions were sequenced from DNA using the immunoSEQ Assay. As for the original processing: To compute T cell density, TCR beta template counts were normalized to usable DNA, which was estimated by amplifying housekeeping genes. The preseqR package was used to estimate richness by extrapolating to 400,000 templates for PBMC samples and to 120,000 templates for tissue samples. Clonality was calculated as one minus Pielou's evenness. Tissue-enriched TCRs were identified through differential abundance testing performed on productive amino-acid clonotypes, with a minimum total count of 5 and an alpha of 0.1. The Jaccard Index and the Morisita Overlap Index were used to quantify repertoire overlap between compartments. GLIPH grouped TCR beta CDR3s together with public tetramer-defined viral CDR3s, and a viral motif had to include at least three viral sequences and also show V-gene enrichment. Drawn from immuneACCESS, this table holds only the in-frame rearrangements with V and J called that TCRdb kept. Clones are partly lost; checked studies trace under half to an unresolved V gene and leave the rest unexplained. That table is the source of V, J and clone size, and D and trimming were worked out from the DNA. The sample records some 55,000 clones, over 75% of which are singletons. Together, the top ten hold approximately 20% of the sample.

At diagnosis, tumor, uninvolved tumor-adjacent lung and peripheral blood were collected and then preserved as a mix of FFPE and fresh-frozen material. For TCR repertoire profiling, blood samples were analyzed in the form of peripheral blood mononuclear cells. The germline V gene gives CDR1 as SGHRS and CDR2 as YFSETQ. V has 4 bases trimmed and J has 5 bases trimmed; junction bases matching no gene number 12. The cysteine opens and the phenylalanine closes a CDR3 of 16 amino acids. Only the CDR3 portion is preserved as DNA: 48 bases, with reading frame beginning at the first base. This receptor was obtained from a female donor older than 55 with stage II squamous cell lung carcinoma. This material consisted of peripheral blood, taken before any cancer treatment. The V and J segments used are TRBV5-1 and TRBJ2-5; TRBD1 matches 9 bases in the middle. The nucleotide sequence is given as TGCGCCAGCAGCACCCGCCCGGGACAGGGTCATGAGACCCAGTACTTC. Its amino acids are CASSTRPGQGHETQYF.